A single TCR beta chain is shown here with its context. Germline CDR1 and CDR2: KGHSY and FQNENV. Trimming stripped 5 bases from V and 2 bases from J, with 8 bases between. The CDR3 sequence is 13 residues long. This sample is drawn from a study of blood T cell repertoires in COVID-19. As originally analysed: Amplification with reference gene primers provided the estimates of nucleated cell counts. Assay used: immunoSEQ multiplex PCR; TCRdb lists only in-frame clones, some missing. For V, J and clone size, that table is used; D and trimming come from the DNA. This repertoire shows roughly 41,000 clones, around nine tenths found once; its top ten account for about 12%.

The chain links TRBV16 to TRBJ2-3; D gene unclear. The clonotype was recovered from a man aged 60-69 years with active COVID-19. Sequenced: peripheral blood. CDR3 loop: CASSYQSTDTQYF. The CDR3 coding sequence is TGTGCCAGCAGCTACCAGTCCACAGATACGCAGTATTTT.